Listed below are T cell receptor beta chains from one sample, sequenced in a study of blood T cells in healthy people across ages. TCRdb re-called the 5' RACE reads through MiXCR, storing one row per CDR3 protein. The sample holds about 400,000 distinct CDR3 sequences; about half are singletons and the top ten take 51%. Material: blood. These TCRs come from a man in his sixties in good health. Both conserved end residues are part of each CDR3. A D gene is named only where the DNA matches it firmly. The listing skips clone size in some rows; elsewhere it reads once, few, many or a size class.

V	D	J	size	CDR3	DNA
TRBV20-1	.	TRBJ2-7	.	CSATNAKLVVGEQYF	TGCAGTGCCACCAACGCAAAACTAGTAGTAGGCGAGCAGTACTTC
TRBV7-3	.	TRBJ2-7	.	CASSLKVGQGYEQYF	TGTGCCAGCAGCTTAAAGGTCGGTCAGGGCTACGAGCAGTACTTC
TRBV7-9	.	TRBJ1-1	.	CASSKAGTPNTEAFF	TGTGCCAGCAGCAAAGCCGGGACACCGAACACTGAAGCTTTCTTT
TRBV5-1	TRBD2	TRBJ2-1	.	CASSFGLAEVNEQFF	TGCGCCAGCAGCTTTGGCCTAGCGGAAGTCAATGAGCAGTTCTTC
TRBV7-8	TRBD2	TRBJ2-5	few	CASSSGLAGKKQYF	TGTGCCAGCAGCTCTGGACTAGCGGGAAAGAAGCAGTACTTC
TRBV20-1	TRBD2	TRBJ2-5	.	CSARVPRTSVGQETQYF	TGCAGTGCTAGAGTCCCCCGGACTAGCGTAGGCCAAGAGACCCAGTACTTT
TRBV10-3	TRBD1	TRBJ2-7	.	CAISGGQGYEQYF	TGTGCCATCAGTGGGGGACAGGGCTACGAGCAGTACTTC
TRBV4-1	TRBD2	TRBJ2-1	.	CASSQAGGPYNEQFF	TGCGCCAGCAGCCAGGCGGGAGGGCCCTACAATGAGCAGTTCTTC
TRBV5-4	TRBD2	TRBJ2-7	few	CASSLRAGGNEQYF	TGTGCCAGCAGCTTAAGAGCGGGAGGTAACGAGCAGTACTTC
TRBV20-1	TRBD1	TRBJ2-5	.	CSARTGTGQETQYF	TGCAGTGCTAGAACCGGGACAGGGCAAGAGACCCAGTACTTC
TRBV10-3	.	TRBJ2-6	.	CAISDGGGGFGANVLTF	TGTGCCATCAGTGATGGTGGAGGGGGCTTTGGGGCCAACGTCCTGACTTTC
TRBV18	TRBD1	TRBJ1-5	.	CASSPSRTGPGNQPQHF	TGTGCCAGCTCACCGTCCCGGACAGGTCCTGGAAATCAGCCCCAGCATTTT
TRBV5-1	.	TRBJ2-7	.	CASSLGPSGAYEQYF	TGCGCCAGCAGCTTAGGGCCTTCCGGGGCTTACGAGCAGTACTTC
TRBV28	TRBD1	TRBJ1-2	.	CASSLEQGAGTISYTF	TGTGCCAGCAGTTTAGAGCAGGGGGCAGGGACTATCAGCTACACCTTC
TRBV21-1	.	TRBJ2-7	.	CASSPRGANEQYF	TGTGCCAGCAGCCCTCGGGGGGCGAACGAGCAGTACTTC
TRBV20-1	TRBD2	TRBJ2-5	.	CSARVTSGWDGTQYF	TGCAGTGCTAGAGTGACTAGCGGGTGGGACGGGACCCAGTACTTC
TRBV6-2/TRBV6-3	.	TRBJ2-1	many	CASSQTRNEQFF	TGTGCCAGCAGTCAGACCCGCAATGAGCAGTTCTTC
TRBV12-3/TRBV12-4	.	TRBJ2-3	few	CASSSRQSGTDTQYF	TGTGCCAGCAGTTCACGACAGTCGGGCACAGATACGCAGTATTTT
TRBV20-1	.	TRBJ2-5	.	CSARYYLGETQYF	TGCAGTGCTAGATATTACCTAGGAGAGACCCAGTACTTC
TRBV6-4	.	TRBJ2-3	.	CASRTGHLSTDTQYF	TGTGCCAGCAGGACGGGACACCTTAGCACAGATACGCAGTATTTT
TRBV2	TRBD1	TRBJ2-1	.	CASRAADRPYNEQFF	TGTGCCAGCAGGGCCGCGGACAGGCCCTACAATGAGCAGTTCTTC
TRBV29-1	.	TRBJ2-1	.	CSVRTANYEQFF	TGCAGCGTTCGGACAGCGAACTACGAGCAGTTCTTC
TRBV7-9	.	TRBJ2-5	.	CASSLATEGKETQYF	TGTGCCAGCAGCTTAGCCACAGAGGGGAAAGAGACCCAGTACTTC
TRBV11-2	TRBD2	TRBJ2-3	.	CASSVGRGGNMQYF	TGTGCCAGCAGCGTGGGGCGGGGGGGGAATATGCAGTATTTT
TRBV28	.	TRBJ2-3	.	CASSFPGARADTQYF	TGTGCCAGCAGTTTCCCGGGAGCCCGAGCAGATACGCAGTATTTT
TRBV11-2	.	TRBJ2-1	few	CASSLDRRPLQFF	TGTGCCAGCAGCTTAGATAGGAGGCCGTTGCAGTTCTTC
TRBV6-2/TRBV6-3	.	TRBJ2-5	.	CASSSLGGVGETQYF	TGTGCCAGCAGTTCCCTCGGGGGAGTCGGGGAGACCCAGTACTTC
TRBV29-1	.	TRBJ2-1	.	CSVVGGPSYNEQFF	TGCAGCGTTGTAGGGGGGCCCTCCTACAATGAGCAGTTCTTC
TRBV20-1	.	TRBJ2-5	once	CSARSLAGEQYF	TGCAGTGCTAGATCCTTAGCTGGTGAGCAGTACTTC
TRBV7-2	.	TRBJ1-2	.	CASSEGAGSYGYTF	TGTGCCAGCAGCGAAGGGGCGGGGAGCTATGGCTACACCTTC
TRBV30	.	TRBJ2-3	.	CAWGGGGPDTQYF	TGTGCCTGGGGAGGAGGGGGCCCAGATACGCAGTATTTT
TRBV11-1	TRBD2	TRBJ2-1	.	CASSPGTINEQFF	TGTGCCAGCAGCCCCGGGACTATCAATGAGCAGTTCTTC
TRBV6-2/TRBV6-3	.	TRBJ2-3	.	CASNSLGSTQYF	TGTGCCAGCAACTCACTCGGGTCCACGCAGTATTTT
TRBV2	.	TRBJ1-2	.	CASSYQAAGGYTF	TGTGCCAGCAGTTATCAGGCGGCTGGTGGCTACACCTTC
TRBV20-1	TRBD2	TRBJ2-7	.	CSAGGAGGHEQYF	TGCAGTGCTGGGGGAGCGGGGGGACACGAGCAGTACTTC
TRBV30	TRBD2	TRBJ2-3	.	CAWSLKGGLGDTQYF	TGTGCCTGGAGCCTTAAGGGAGGGCTGGGAGATACGCAGTATTTT
TRBV6-6	.	TRBJ2-1	.	CASSFTTSALNEQFF	TGTGCCAGCAGTTTCACCACTAGTGCACTCAATGAGCAGTTCTTC
TRBV27	.	TRBJ2-7	.	CASSLSAESSYEQYF	TGTGCCAGCAGTTTATCAGCGGAAAGCTCCTACGAGCAGTACTTC
TRBV6-5	.	TRBJ2-3	few	CASSLTGFSTDTQYF	TGTGCCAGCAGTCTAACAGGGTTTAGCACAGATACGCAGTATTTT
TRBV7-2	TRBD2	TRBJ2-3	.	CASSLASSGTDTQYF	TGTGCCAGCAGCTTAGCTTCTAGCGGAACAGATACGCAGTATTTT
TRBV10-2	TRBD1	TRBJ1-1	.	CASAQGAVTEAFF	TGCGCCAGTGCACAGGGGGCGGTCACTGAAGCTTTCTTT
TRBV2	.	TRBJ2-7	.	CASSKTGSTVYEQYF	TGTGCCAGCTCAAAAACAGGTAGCACTGTCTACGAGCAGTACTTC
TRBV12-3/TRBV12-4	.	TRBJ2-5	few	CASRVGVQETQYF	TGTGCCAGCAGGGTGGGGGTTCAAGAGACCCAGTACTTC
TRBV5-6	.	TRBJ2-7	few	CASSPGVIPYYEQYF	TGTGCCAGCAGCCCGGGGGTGATACCTTACTACGAGCAGTACTTC
TRBV6-5	TRBD1	TRBJ1-2	.	CASRPGTGANYGYTF	TGTGCCAGCAGACCCGGGACAGGGGCTAACTATGGCTACACCTTC
TRBV4-2	TRBD1	TRBJ1-4	.	CASSKQGTDEKLFF	TGTGCCAGCAGCAAACAGGGGACGGATGAAAAACTGTTTTTT
TRBV20-1	.	TRBJ2-4	few	CSAPVARVQYF	TGCAGTGCTCCCGTGGCCCGGGTTCAGTACTTC
TRBV7-9	TRBD1	TRBJ1-5	.	CASSSDRGGDQPQHF	TGTGCCAGCAGCAGCGACAGGGGAGGGGATCAGCCCCAGCATTTT
TRBV10-3	.	TRBJ2-7	.	CAISEQGGYEQYF	TGTGCCATCAGTGAGCAGGGCGGCTACGAGCAGTACTTC
TRBV29-1	.	TRBJ2-1	.	CSVGFSSSYNEQFF	TGCAGCGTTGGCTTTTCCAGCTCCTACAATGAGCAGTTCTTC
TRBV20-1	TRBD2	TRBJ2-5	many	CSARDRLAGQETQYF	TGCAGTGCTAGAGATCGGCTAGCGGGTCAAGAGACCCAGTACTTC
TRBV4-1	TRBD2	TRBJ2-1	.	CASSHGSGRANEQFF	TGCGCCAGCAGCCATGGTAGCGGGAGGGCCAATGAGCAGTTCTTC
TRBV12-3/TRBV12-4	.	TRBJ1-6	once	CASSLSRGGSPLHF	TGTGCCAGCAGTTTGTCCAGGGGAGGCTCACCCCTCCACTTT